This section outlines one TCR beta chain sequence together with its context. What it binds is not known. These data come from a study of T cell responses to AZD1222 COVID-19 vaccine. Findings of the study overall: The breadth and depth of Spike-specific TCRs increased once two AZD1222 doses had been given.

Germline loops: CDR1 LNHDA, CDR2 SQIVND (reference sequence). Between the trimmed V and J ends, which lost 3 bases and 11 bases, there was a span of 16 bases. The CDR3 runs to 13 residues. This table comes from immunoSEQ multiplex PCR, and its TCRdb copy is limited to in-frame clones, with some not included. This sample has tens of thousands of clones; 88% occur once, and the top ten carry around 21%. The sequence derives from an adult in good health. Sample: peripheral blood, taken on day 0 of AZD1222 vaccination. The V call is TRBV19, the J call TRBJ1-1; D remains unclear. In DNA form, the CDR3 reads TGTGCCAGTAGTATCAGGTCGTTGACACAGGCTTTCTTT. It is translated as CASSIRSLTQAFF.